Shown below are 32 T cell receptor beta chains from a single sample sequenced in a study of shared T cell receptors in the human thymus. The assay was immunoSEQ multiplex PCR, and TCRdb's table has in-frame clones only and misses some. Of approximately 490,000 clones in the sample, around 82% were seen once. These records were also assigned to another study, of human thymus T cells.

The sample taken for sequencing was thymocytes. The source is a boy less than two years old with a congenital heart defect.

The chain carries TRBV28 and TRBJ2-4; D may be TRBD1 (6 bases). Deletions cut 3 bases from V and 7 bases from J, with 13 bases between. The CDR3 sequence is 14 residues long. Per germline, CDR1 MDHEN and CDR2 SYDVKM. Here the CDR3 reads CASSLGRGPNIQYF. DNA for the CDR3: TGTGCCAGCAGTTTGGGCAGGGGACCGAACATTCAGTACTTC.

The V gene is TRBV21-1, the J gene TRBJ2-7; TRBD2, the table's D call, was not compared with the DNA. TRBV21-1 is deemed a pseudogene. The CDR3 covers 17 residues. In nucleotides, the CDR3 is TGTGCCAGCAGCAAAGGAATTCGCCTACTAGCGTATTACGAGCAGTACTTC. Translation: CASSKGIRLLAYYEQYF.

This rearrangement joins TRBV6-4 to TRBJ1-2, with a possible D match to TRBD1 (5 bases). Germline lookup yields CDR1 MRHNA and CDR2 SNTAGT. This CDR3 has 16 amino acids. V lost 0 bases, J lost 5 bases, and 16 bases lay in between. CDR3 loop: CASSDSGPGGIYGYTF. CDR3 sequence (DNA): TGTGCCAGCAGTGACTCAGGTCCGGGGGGGATATATGGCTACACCTTC.

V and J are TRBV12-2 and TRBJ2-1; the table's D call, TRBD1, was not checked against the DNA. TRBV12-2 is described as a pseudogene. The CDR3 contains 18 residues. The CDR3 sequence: CASRLEGGDQKSVNEQFF. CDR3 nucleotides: TGTGCAAGTCGCTTAGAAGGGGGAGACCAGAAGTCGGTCAATGAGCAGTTCTTC.

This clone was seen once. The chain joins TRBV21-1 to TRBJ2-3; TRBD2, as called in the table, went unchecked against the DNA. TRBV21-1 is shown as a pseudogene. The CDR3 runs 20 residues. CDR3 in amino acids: CASSKAPGTSGRPGTDTQYF. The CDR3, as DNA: TGTGCCAGCAGCAAAGCCCCCGGGACTAGCGGGAGGCCTGGCACAGATACGCAGTATTTT.

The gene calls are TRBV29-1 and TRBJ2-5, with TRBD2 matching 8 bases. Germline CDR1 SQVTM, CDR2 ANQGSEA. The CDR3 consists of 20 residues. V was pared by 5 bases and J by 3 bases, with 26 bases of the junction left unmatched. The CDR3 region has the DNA TGCAGCGTTCCCCTTCGCTTGGCGGGAGGTTGCGTTTGGACCAAAGAGACCCAGTACTTC. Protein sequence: CSVPLRLAGGCVWTKETQYF.

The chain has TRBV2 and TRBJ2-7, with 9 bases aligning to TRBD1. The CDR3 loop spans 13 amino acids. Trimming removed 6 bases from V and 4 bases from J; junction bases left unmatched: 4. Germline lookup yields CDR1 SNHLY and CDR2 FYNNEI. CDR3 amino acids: CASSRQGDYEQYF. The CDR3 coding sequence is TGTGCCAGCAGCCGACAGGGGGATTACGAGCAGTACTTC.

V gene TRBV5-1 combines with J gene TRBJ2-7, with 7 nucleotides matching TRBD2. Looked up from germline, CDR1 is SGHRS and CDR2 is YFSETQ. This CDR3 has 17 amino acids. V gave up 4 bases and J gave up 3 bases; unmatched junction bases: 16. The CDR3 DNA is TGCGCCAGCAGCCCGAGGGGAAGCGGGACTTCTTTCTACGAGCAGTACTTC. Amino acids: CASSPRGSGTSFYEQYF.

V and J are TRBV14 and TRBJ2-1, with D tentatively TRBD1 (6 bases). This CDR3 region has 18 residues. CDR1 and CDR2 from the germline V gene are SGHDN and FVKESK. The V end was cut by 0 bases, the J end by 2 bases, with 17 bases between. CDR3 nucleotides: TGTGCCAGCAGCCAAGATGTCCAGGGGATGGGGGCCTACAATGAGCAGTTCTTC. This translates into CASSQDVQGMGAYNEQFF.

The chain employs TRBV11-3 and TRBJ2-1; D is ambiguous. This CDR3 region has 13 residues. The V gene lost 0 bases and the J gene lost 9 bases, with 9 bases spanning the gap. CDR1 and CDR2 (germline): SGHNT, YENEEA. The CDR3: CASSLDRTSEQFF. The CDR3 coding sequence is TGTGCCAGCAGCTTAGACCGCACCAGTGAGCAGTTCTTC.

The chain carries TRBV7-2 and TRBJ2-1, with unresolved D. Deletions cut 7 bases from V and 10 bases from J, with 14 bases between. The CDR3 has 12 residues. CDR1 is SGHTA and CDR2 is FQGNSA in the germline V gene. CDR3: CASTPLGNEQFF. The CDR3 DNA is TGTGCCAGCACTCCTCTAGGAAACGAGCAGTTCTTC.

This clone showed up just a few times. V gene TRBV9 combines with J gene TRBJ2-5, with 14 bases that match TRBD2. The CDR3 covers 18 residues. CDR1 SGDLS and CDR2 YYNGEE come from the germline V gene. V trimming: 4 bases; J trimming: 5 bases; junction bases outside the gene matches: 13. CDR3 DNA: TGTGCCAGCAGCCCAGGCTGGGAGCGGACTAGCGGGAGGGAGACCCAGTACTTC. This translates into CASSPGWERTSGRETQYF.

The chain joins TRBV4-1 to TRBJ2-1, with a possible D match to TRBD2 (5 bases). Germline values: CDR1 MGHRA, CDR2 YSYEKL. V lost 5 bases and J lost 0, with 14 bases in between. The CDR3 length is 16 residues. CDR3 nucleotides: TGCGCCAGCAGCTCTTTAGCGTTGGGCTCCTACAATGAGCAGTTCTTC. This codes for CASSSLALGSYNEQFF.

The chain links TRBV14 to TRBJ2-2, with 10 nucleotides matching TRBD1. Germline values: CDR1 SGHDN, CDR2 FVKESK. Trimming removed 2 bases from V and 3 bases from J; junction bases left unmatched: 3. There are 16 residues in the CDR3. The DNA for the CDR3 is TGTGCCAGCAGCCAACGACAGGGGGCGGACACCGGGGAGCTGTTTTTT. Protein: CASSQRQGADTGELFF. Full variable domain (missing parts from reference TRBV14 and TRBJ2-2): EAGVTQFPSHSVIEKGQTVTLRCDPISGHDNLYWYRRVMGKEIKFLLHFVKESKQDESGMPNNRFLAERTGGTYSTLKVQPAELEDSGVYFCASSQRQGADTGELFFGEGSRLTVL.

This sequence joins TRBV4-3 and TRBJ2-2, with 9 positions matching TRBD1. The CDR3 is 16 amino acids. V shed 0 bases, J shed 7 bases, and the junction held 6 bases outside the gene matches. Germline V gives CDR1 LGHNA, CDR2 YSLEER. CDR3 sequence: CASSQDHRGQGGELFF. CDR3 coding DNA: TGCGCCAGCAGCCAAGATCACAGGGGGCAGGGCGGGGAGCTGTTTTTT.

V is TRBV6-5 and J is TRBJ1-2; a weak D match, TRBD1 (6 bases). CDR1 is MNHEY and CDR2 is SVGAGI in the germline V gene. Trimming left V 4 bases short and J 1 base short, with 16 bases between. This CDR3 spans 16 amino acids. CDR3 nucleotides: TGTGCCAGCAGTTCCGCAGTCGGACAGTTTAACTATGGCTACACCTTC. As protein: CASSSAVGQFNYGYTF.

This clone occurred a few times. The CDR3 DNA follows: TGTGCCAGCAGCCACGTACGACAGGAGAGCTCCTACGAGCAGTACTTC. Translating gives CASSHVRQESSYEQYF. The chain uses TRBV11-3 and TRBJ2-7, with a possible D match to TRBD1 (6 bases). Germline CDR1 SGHNT, CDR2 YENEEA. This CDR3 comprises 16 residues. The germline V and J ends were trimmed by 5 bases and 0 bases, with 17 bases remaining between them.

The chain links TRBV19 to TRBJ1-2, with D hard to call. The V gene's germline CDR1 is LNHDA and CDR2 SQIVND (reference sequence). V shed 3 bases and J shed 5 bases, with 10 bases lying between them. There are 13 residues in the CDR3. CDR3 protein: CASSMGRGYGYTF. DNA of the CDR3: TGTGCCAGTAGTATGGGCAGAGGGTATGGCTACACCTTC.

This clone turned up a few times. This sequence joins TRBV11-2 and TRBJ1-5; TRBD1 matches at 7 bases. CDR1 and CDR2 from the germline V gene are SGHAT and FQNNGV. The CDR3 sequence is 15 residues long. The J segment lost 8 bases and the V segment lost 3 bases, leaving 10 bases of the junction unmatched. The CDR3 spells CASSLRPGQREPQHF. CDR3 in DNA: TGTGCCAGCAGCTTGCGCCCGGGACAGAGGGAGCCCCAGCATTTT.

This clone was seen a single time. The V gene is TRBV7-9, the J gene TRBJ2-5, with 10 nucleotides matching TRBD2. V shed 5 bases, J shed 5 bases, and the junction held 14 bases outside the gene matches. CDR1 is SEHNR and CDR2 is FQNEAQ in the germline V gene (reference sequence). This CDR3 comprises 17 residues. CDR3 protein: CASSRRLGGTSDETQYF. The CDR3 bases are TGTGCCAGCAGCCGCAGGCTGGGGGGGACTAGCGACGAGACCCAGTACTTC. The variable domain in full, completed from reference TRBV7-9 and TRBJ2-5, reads DTGVSQNPRHKITKRGQNVTFRCDPISEHNRLYWYRQTLGQGPEFLTYFQNEAQLEKSRLLSDRFSAERPKGSFSTLEIQRTEQGDSAMYLCASSRRLGGTSDETQYFGPGTRLLVL.

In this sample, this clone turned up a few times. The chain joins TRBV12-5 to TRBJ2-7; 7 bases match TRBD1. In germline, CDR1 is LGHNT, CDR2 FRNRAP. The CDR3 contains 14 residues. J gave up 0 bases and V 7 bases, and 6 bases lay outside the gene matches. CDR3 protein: CASARQGSSYEQYF. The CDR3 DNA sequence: TGTGCTAGTGCACGACAGGGCAGCTCCTACGAGCAGTACTTC.

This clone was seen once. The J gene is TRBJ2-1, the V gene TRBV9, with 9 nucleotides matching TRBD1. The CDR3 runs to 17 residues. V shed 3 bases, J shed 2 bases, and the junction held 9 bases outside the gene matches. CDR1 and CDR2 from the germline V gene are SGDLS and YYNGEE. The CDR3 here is CASSEGYRQGAYNEQFF. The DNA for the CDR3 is TGTGCCAGCAGCGAGGGATATCGACAGGGGGCCTACAATGAGCAGTTCTTC. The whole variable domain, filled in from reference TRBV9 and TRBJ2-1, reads DSGVTQTPKHLITATGQRVTLRCSPRSGDLSVYWYQQSLDQGLQFLIQYYNGEERAKGNILERFSAQQFPDLHSELNLSSLELGDSALYFCASSEGYRQGAYNEQFFGPGTRLTVL.

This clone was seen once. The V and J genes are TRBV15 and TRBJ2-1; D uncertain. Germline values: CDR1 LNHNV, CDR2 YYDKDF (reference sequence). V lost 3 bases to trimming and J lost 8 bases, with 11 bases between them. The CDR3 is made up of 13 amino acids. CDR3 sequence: CATSSELVDEQFF. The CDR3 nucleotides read TGTGCCACCAGCAGCGAGTTAGTGGATGAGCAGTTCTTC. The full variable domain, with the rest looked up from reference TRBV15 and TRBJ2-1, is DAMVIQNPRYQVTQFGKPVTLSCSQTLNHNVMYWYQQKSSQAPKLLFHYYDKDFNNEADTPDNFQSRRPNTSFCFLDIRSPGLGDTAMYLCATSSELVDEQFFGPGTRLTVL.

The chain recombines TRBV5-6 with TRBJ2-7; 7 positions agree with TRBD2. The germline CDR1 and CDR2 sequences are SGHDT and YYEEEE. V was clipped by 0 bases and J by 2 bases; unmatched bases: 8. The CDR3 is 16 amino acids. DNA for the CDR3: TGTGCCAGCAGCTTGGGATCTGGGGGGGACCCCTACGAGCAGTACTTC. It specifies CASSLGSGGDPYEQYF. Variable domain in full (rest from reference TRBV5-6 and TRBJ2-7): DAGVTQSPTHLIKTRGQQVTLRCSPKSGHDTVSWYQQALGQGPQFIFQYYEEEERQRGNFPDRFSGHQFPNYSSELNVNALLLGDSALYLCASSLGSGGDPYEQYFGPGTRLTVT.

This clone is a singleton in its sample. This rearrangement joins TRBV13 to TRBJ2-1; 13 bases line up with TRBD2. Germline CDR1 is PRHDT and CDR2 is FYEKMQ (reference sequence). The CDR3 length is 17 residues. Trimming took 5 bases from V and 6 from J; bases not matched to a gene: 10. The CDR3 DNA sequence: TGTGCCAGCAGCCTACATGTGGGACTAGCGGGAATCAATGAGCAGTTCTTC. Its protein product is CASSLHVGLAGINEQFF.

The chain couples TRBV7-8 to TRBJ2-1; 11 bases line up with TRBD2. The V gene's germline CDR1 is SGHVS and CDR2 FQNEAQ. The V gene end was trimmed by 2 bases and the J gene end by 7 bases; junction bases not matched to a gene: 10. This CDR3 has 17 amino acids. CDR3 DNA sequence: TGTGCCAGCAGCTTAACTAGCGGGAGAGACCCGAGGAATGAGCAGTTCTTC. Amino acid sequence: CASSLTSGRDPRNEQFF.

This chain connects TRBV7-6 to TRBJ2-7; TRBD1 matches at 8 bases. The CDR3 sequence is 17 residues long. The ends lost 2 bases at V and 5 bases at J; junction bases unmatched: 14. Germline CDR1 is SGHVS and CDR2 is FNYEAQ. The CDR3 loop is CASSLSVTRTGFDEQYF. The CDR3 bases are TGTGCCAGCAGCTTATCGGTAACCCGGACAGGGTTTGACGAGCAGTACTTC.

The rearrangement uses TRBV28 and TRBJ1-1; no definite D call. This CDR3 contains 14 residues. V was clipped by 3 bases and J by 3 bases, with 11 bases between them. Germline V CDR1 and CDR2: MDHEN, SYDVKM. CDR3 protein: CASSFAGWDTEAFF. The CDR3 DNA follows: TGTGCCAGCAGTTTCGCGGGATGGGACACTGAAGCTTTCTTT.

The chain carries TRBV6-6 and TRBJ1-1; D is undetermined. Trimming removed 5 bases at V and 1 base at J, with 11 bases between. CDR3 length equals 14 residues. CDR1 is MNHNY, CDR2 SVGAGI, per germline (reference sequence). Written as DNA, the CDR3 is TGTGCCAGCAGTGTTGCAGCGGGGAACACTGAAGCTTTCTTT. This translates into CASSVAAGNTEAFF.

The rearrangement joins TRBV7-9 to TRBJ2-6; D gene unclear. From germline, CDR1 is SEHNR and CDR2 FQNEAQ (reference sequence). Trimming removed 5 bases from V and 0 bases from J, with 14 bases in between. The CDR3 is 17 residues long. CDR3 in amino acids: CASSPPGHSSGANVLTF. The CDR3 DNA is TGTGCCAGCAGCCCTCCGGGTCATTCCTCTGGGGCCAACGTCCTGACTTTC. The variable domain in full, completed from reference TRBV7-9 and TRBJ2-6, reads DTGVSQNPRHKITKRGQNVTFRCDPISEHNRLYWYRQTLGQGPEFLTYFQNEAQLEKSRLLSDRFSAERPKGSFSTLEIQRTEQGDSAMYLCASSPPGHSSGANVLTFGAGSRLTVL.

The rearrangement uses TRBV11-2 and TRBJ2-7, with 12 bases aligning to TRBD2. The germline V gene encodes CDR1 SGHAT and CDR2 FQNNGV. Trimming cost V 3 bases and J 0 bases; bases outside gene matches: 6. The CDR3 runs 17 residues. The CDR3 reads CASSFPSTSGSSYEQYF. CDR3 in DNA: TGTGCCAGCAGCTTCCCCTCGACTAGCGGGAGCTCCTACGAGCAGTACTTC.

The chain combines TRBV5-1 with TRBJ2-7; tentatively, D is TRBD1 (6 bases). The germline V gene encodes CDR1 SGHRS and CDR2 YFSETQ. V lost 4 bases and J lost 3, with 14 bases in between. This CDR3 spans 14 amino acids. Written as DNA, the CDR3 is TGCGCCAGCAGCGGTGACAGGCCGGGCTACGAGCAGTACTTC. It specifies CASSGDRPGYEQYF.